These T cell receptor beta chains were read from a single sample in a study of blood T cell repertoires in COVID-19. Here immunoSEQ multiplex PCR was the method, and the copy in TCRdb shows in-frame clones only, minus some. This sample has about 270,000 clones, with about 87% found just once. Source material: PBMCs or T cells enriched from blood (not recorded which). These receptor sequences come from a woman in her 50s who had recovered from COVID-19. CDR3s include the opening cysteine and the closing phenylalanine or tryptophan. The D gene is left open where the match is weak. The listing skips clone size in some rows; elsewhere it reads once, few, many or a size class.

TRBD2,TRBV9,TRBJ2-2,NA,CASSPWGGRGSGELFF,TGTGCCAGCAGTCCTTGGGGAGGGAGGGGCTCCGGGGAGCTGTTTTTT
TRBD2,TRBV30,TRBJ2-3,NA,CAWRGVAGFTDTQYF,TGTGCCTGGAGAGGAGTAGCGGGATTCACAGATACGCAGTATTTT
TRBD1,TRBV14,TRBJ1-2,once,CASSRDPGTGDYGYTF,TGTGCCAGCAGCCGAGATCCCGGGACAGGCGACTATGGCTACACCTTC
NA,TRBV15,TRBJ2-2,NA,CATSRMGGGSAGELFF,TGTGCCACCAGCAGAATGGGTGGGGGCAGTGCCGGGGAGCTGTTTTTT
NA,TRBV5-1,TRBJ1-5,NA,CASSLDGINQPQHF,TGCGCCAGCAGCTTGGATGGCATCAATCAGCCCCAGCATTTT
TRBD2,TRBV5-1,TRBJ2-1,NA,CASSSWTSGAYNEQFF,TGCGCCAGCAGCTCATGGACTAGCGGGGCCTACAATGAGCAGTTCTTC
TRBD1,TRBV28,TRBJ2-2,NA,CASSRTGLGTGELFF,TGTGCCAGCAGTCGGACAGGGTTGGGGACCGGGGAGCTGTTTTTT
NA,TRBV12-5,TRBJ1-1,NA,CASGPGQPGNTEAFF,TGTGCTAGTGGTCCAGGACAGCCCGGGAACACTGAAGCTTTCTTT
TRBD1,TRBV19,TRBJ1-2,NA,CATSDRSGGYTF,TGTGCCACCTCGGACAGGTCGGGTGGCTACACCTTC
NA,TRBV3-1/TRBV3-2,TRBJ1-3,NA,CASSLRGAGSGNTIYF,TGTGCCAGCAGCCTAAGAGGTGCTGGCTCTGGAAACACCATATATTTT
NA,TRBV6-1,TRBJ2-7,NA,CASSESAQGFYEQYF,TGTGCCAGCAGTGAATCGGCGCAGGGGTTCTACGAGCAGTACTTC
TRBD1,TRBV6-5,TRBJ1-5,once,CASRSGTGAQPQHF,TGTGCCAGCAGGTCCGGGACAGGGGCTCAGCCCCAGCATTTT
NA,TRBV5-4,TRBJ2-5,NA,CASSPTGGRVAETQYF,TGTGCCAGCAGCCCGACAGGCGGCCGAGTCGCGGAGACCCAGTACTTC
TRBD1,TRBV28,TRBJ2-1,NA,CASSIIPLTGVNEQFF,TGTGCCAGCAGTATTATCCCCTTGACAGGGGTGAATGAGCAGTTCTTC
TRBD1,TRBV7-8,TRBJ2-3,NA,CASSVGQGAQDTQYF,TGTGCCAGCAGCGTAGGACAGGGGGCGCAGGATACGCAGTATTTT
TRBD2,TRBV18,TRBJ2-1,NA,CASSPARGFNEQFF,TGTGCCAGCTCACCGGCGCGGGGGTTCAATGAGCAGTTCTTC
TRBD2,TRBV27,TRBJ2-7,NA,CASSLSASGRRYEQYF,TGTGCCAGCAGTTTATCGGCTAGCGGGAGAAGGTACGAGCAGTACTTC
TRBD2,TRBV10-2,TRBJ2-7,NA,CASSETSGRALGSYEQYF,TGCGCCAGCAGTGAGACTAGCGGGAGGGCCTTGGGGTCCTACGAGCAGTACTTC
NA,TRBV28,TRBJ1-6,few,CASRQGLGNSPLHF,TGTGCCAGCAGGCAGGGGTTAGGTAATTCACCCCTCCACTTT
NA,TRBV11-3,TRBJ1-1,few,CASSLDLVNTEAFF,TGTGCCAGCAGCTTAGATCTCGTGAACACTGAAGCTTTCTTT
TRBD1,TRBV4-3,TRBJ1-1,NA,CASSQGTGRTEAFF,TGCGCCAGCAGCCAAGGGACAGGTCGGACTGAAGCTTTCTTT
TRBD2,TRBV11-3,TRBJ2-5,NA,CASSATSGQETQYF,TGTGCCAGCAGCGCGACTAGCGGGCAAGAGACCCAGTACTTC
TRBD2,TRBV19,TRBJ2-1,NA,CASSWTSGRLYNEQFF,TGTGCCAGTAGTTGGACTAGCGGGAGGCTCTACAATGAGCAGTTCTTC
NA,TRBV12-3/TRBV12-4,TRBJ2-3,NA,CASSLRGTDTQYF,TGTGCCAGCAGCCTCAGGGGTACAGATACGCAGTATTTT
NA,TRBV28,TRBJ2-3,NA,CASSSSGPVNTQYF,TGTGCCAGCAGTTCGAGCGGGCCCGTGAATACGCAGTATTTT
NA,TRBV28,TRBJ1-5,NA,CASSLGSDFNQPQHF,TGTGCCAGCAGTTTAGGGAGTGATTTCAATCAGCCCCAGCATTTT
NA,TRBV13,TRBJ1-1,NA,CASSYQQGNTEAFF,TGTGCCAGCAGCTATCAACAGGGGAACACTGAAGCTTTCTTT
NA,TRBV27,TRBJ1-4,NA,CASSSPDGSDGEKLFF,TGTGCCAGCAGTTCCCCAGATGGCAGTGACGGGGAAAAACTGTTTTTT
TRBD2,TRBV18,TRBJ2-1,once,CASSPPAGRALNEQFF,TGTGCCAGCTCACCACCAGCCGGGAGGGCCCTCAATGAGCAGTTCTTC
TRBD1,TRBV10-3,TRBJ1-1,NA,CAISQDRGSSTEAFF,TGTGCCATCTCCCAGGACAGGGGGTCGTCGACTGAAGCTTTCTTT
TRBD1,TRBV7-3,TRBJ1-1,NA,CASSLTDRVNTEAFF,TGTGCCAGCAGCTTAACGGACAGGGTGAACACTGAAGCTTTCTTT
TRBD2,TRBV6-4,TRBJ2-3,NA,CASSEKNLAGPTDTQYF,TGTGCCAGCAGTGAGAAAAACTTAGCGGGCCCCACAGATACGCAGTATTTT
TRBD1,TRBV24-1,TRBJ2-5,NA,CATSDPGTGPKTQYF,TGTGCCACCAGTGACCCCGGGACAGGCCCGAAGACCCAGTACTTC
NA,TRBV11-2,TRBJ2-1,NA,CASSSGGASYNEQFF,TGTGCCAGCAGCTCCGGGGGAGCGAGTTACAATGAGCAGTTCTTC
TRBD2,TRBV4-3,TRBJ2-1,NA,CASSQVESSGDNEQFF,TGCGCCAGCAGCCAAGTAGAGTCTAGCGGCGACAATGAGCAGTTCTTC
NA,TRBV11-3,TRBJ1-1,NA,CASSLDGRGGSTEAFF,TGTGCCAGCAGCTTAGATGGGAGGGGAGGAAGTACTGAAGCTTTCTTT
TRBD2,TRBV7-3,TRBJ2-3,NA,CASSLTGYFSGRARDTQYF,TGTGCCAGCAGCTTAACGGGGTACTTTAGCGGGAGGGCCAGAGATACGCAGTATTTT
NA,TRBV28,TRBJ1-1,NA,CASSSYRVPEAFF,TGTGCCAGCAGTTCGTACAGGGTCCCTGAAGCTTTCTTT
TRBD2,TRBV7-9,TRBJ2-1,NA,CASSLEGQLAGDHEQFF,TGTGCCAGCAGCTTAGAAGGACAACTAGCGGGAGACCATGAGCAGTTCTTC
NA,TRBV6-5,TRBJ1-5,few,CASRPSHGNQPQHF,TGTGCCAGCCGCCCAAGCCACGGGAATCAGCCCCAGCATTTT
NA,TRBV5-1,TRBJ2-7,NA,CASSFSGEVYEQYF,TGCGCCAGCAGCTTCTCGGGAGAGGTATACGAGCAGTACTTC
NA,TRBV21-1,TRBJ2-1,once,CASSVGGLAGVEQFF,TGTGCCAGCAGCGTTGGGGGACTAGCGGGAGTTGAGCAGTTCTTC
TRBD2,TRBV29-1,TRBJ2-3,NA,CSVDPRGGTDTQYF,TGCAGCGTTGACCCTCGGGGGGGCACAGATACGCAGTATTTT
TRBD1,TRBV19,TRBJ1-1,NA,CASIPGQGHPRNTEAFF,TGTGCCAGTATCCCGGGACAGGGCCACCCCCGGAACACTGAAGCTTTCTTT
NA,TRBV28,TRBJ1-5,NA,CASSPSRQGRQPQHF,TGTGCCAGCAGTCCTTCCCGGCAGGGCAGACAGCCCCAGCATTTT
NA,TRBV28,TRBJ1-5,NA,CAAKGGRNQPQHF,TGTGCCGCCAAGGGAGGGCGCAATCAGCCCCAGCATTTT
NA,TRBV2,TRBJ2-1,NA,CASSDWGPMSLEQFF,TGTGCCAGCAGTGATTGGGGCCCGATGAGTCTCGAGCAGTTCTTC
NA,TRBV6-2/TRBV6-3,TRBJ1-1,NA,CASSTFFATQSSKAFF,TGTGCCAGCAGCACTTTCTTCGCTACCCAATCTTCTAAAGCTTTCTTT
NA,TRBV7-2,TRBJ1-2,NA,CASSLGPGFVVGYTF,TGTGCCAGCAGCTTGGGGCCCGGATTCGTCGTTGGCTACACCTTC
TRBD2,TRBV19,TRBJ2-1,NA,CASSDPVPGLAGVPNEQFF,TGTGCCAGTAGTGACCCGGTCCCGGGACTAGCGGGAGTTCCCAATGAGCAGTTCTTC
NA,TRBV30,TRBJ1-2,NA,CARKSAAEGYTF,TGTGCCCGCAAATCGGCGGCGGAAGGCTACACCTTC
NA,TRBV2,TRBJ2-2,NA,CASREGAGELFF,TGTGCCAGCAGAGAGGGGGCCGGGGAGCTGTTTTTT
NA,TRBV28,TRBJ1-5,NA,CASSLGGSGNQPQHF,TGTGCCAGCAGTTTGGGAGGTTCGGGCAATCAGCCCCAGCATTTT
TRBD1,TRBV7-2,TRBJ2-7,NA,CASSSPGTASYEQYF,TGTGCCAGCAGCTCTCCCGGGACAGCCTCCTACGAGCAGTACTTC
TRBD2,TRBV29-1,TRBJ2-1,NA,CSVDRTSGRIVFNNEQFF,TGCAGCGTCGATAGGACTAGCGGGAGGATCGTTTTCAACAATGAGCAGTTCTTC
NA,TRBV28,TRBJ2-3,NA,CASSPVLGKDTDTQYF,TGTGCCAGCAGCCCGGTCCTAGGTAAAGATACAGATACGCAGTATTTT
NA,TRBV5-1,TRBJ2-3,NA,CASSQGTETDTQYF,TGCGCCAGCAGCCAAGGGACTGAGACAGATACGCAGTATTTT
NA,TRBV9,TRBJ2-5,NA,CASSPRQGRETQYF,TGTGCCAGCAGCCCTAGGCAGGGCCGGGAGACCCAGTACTTC
NA,TRBV29-1,TRBJ1-2,NA,CSVAGIPNYGYTF,TGCAGCGTTGCAGGGATCCCTAACTATGGCTACACCTTC
TRBD2,TRBV7-9,TRBJ2-2,NA,CASSLASGGYTGELFF,TGTGCCAGCAGCTTAGCTAGCGGGGGATACACCGGGGAGCTGTTTTTT